Listed below are T cell receptor beta chains from one sample, sequenced in a study of T cell responses to AZD1222 COVID-19 vaccine. Data came from immunoSEQ multiplex PCR; TCRdb stores just in-frame clones and leaves some out. Altogether about 81,000 clones are present, 91% being singletons, with the ten largest covering 8%. Material: peripheral blood, obtained 28 days after the second AZD1222 dose. The receptors derive from an adult who received the AZD1222 COVID-19 vaccine. Each CDR3 is given with its conserved first and last residue. A D gene is named only where the DNA matches it firmly. Size is stated for part of the rows, as once, few or many counts, or as a class when the clone is expanded.

cdr3_nt: TGTGCCAGCAGCTACCGTCCGGGACAGGGAGACGATGAGCAGTTCTTC
cdr3_aa: CASSYRPGQGDDEQFF
v_call: TRBV11-3
clone_size: -
j_call: TRBJ2-1
d_call: TRBD1

cdr3_nt: TGCGCCAGCAGCCAAGTTGGCGGGAGTAACACAGATACGCAGTATTTT
cdr3_aa: CASSQVGGSNTDTQYF
v_call: TRBV4-1
clone_size: once
j_call: TRBJ2-3
d_call: TRBD2

cdr3_nt: TGTGCCATCAGTGGGGGGACCAATCAGCCCCAGCATTTT
cdr3_aa: CAISGGTNQPQHF
v_call: TRBV10-3
clone_size: -
j_call: TRBJ1-5
d_call: -

cdr3_nt: TGTGCCAGCAGCGGGAAACAAAGAGTGACAGATACGCAGTATTTT
cdr3_aa: CASSGKQRVTDTQYF
v_call: TRBV5-5
clone_size: -
j_call: TRBJ2-3
d_call: -

cdr3_nt: TGCGCCAGCCTATCCCTAGCGGGAGGGGAGACAGATACGCAGTATTTT
cdr3_aa: CASLSLAGGETDTQYF
v_call: TRBV5-1
clone_size: -
j_call: TRBJ2-3
d_call: TRBD2

cdr3_nt: TGTGCCAGCAGCCCGGCGGGGTTCACTGAAGCTTTCTTT
cdr3_aa: CASSPAGFTEAFF
v_call: TRBV5-4
clone_size: -
j_call: TRBJ1-1
d_call: -

cdr3_nt: TGTGCCAGCAGTTTAGGCCGACAGGTTAATCAGCCCCAGCATTTT
cdr3_aa: CASSLGRQVNQPQHF
v_call: TRBV28
clone_size: once
j_call: TRBJ1-5
d_call: -

cdr3_nt: TGCGCCAGCAGCTTGCACAACCGCTCTGGGGCCAACGTCCTGACTTTC
cdr3_aa: CASSLHNRSGANVLTF
v_call: TRBV5-1
clone_size: -
j_call: TRBJ2-6
d_call: -

cdr3_nt: TGTGCCAGTAGTGAGGGGCGGAGTCCTGGGGCCAACGTCCTGACTTTC
cdr3_aa: CASSEGRSPGANVLTF
v_call: TRBV19
clone_size: -
j_call: TRBJ2-6
d_call: -

cdr3_nt: TGTGCCAGCTCACCACCTGGAGGGGCCGGCACAGATACGCAGTATTTT
cdr3_aa: CASSPPGGAGTDTQYF
v_call: TRBV18
clone_size: -
j_call: TRBJ2-3
d_call: -

cdr3_nt: TGTGCCAGCAGTGATGGACAGGGGGCTGGCGCTTTCTTT
cdr3_aa: CASSDGQGAGAFF
v_call: TRBV12-3/TRBV12-4
clone_size: -
j_call: TRBJ1-1
d_call: TRBD1

cdr3_nt: TGTGCCATCAGTGGTAGCCGTACCTTTAATTCACCCCTCCACTTT
cdr3_aa: CAISGSRTFNSPLHF
v_call: TRBV10-3
clone_size: once
j_call: TRBJ1-6
d_call: -

cdr3_nt: TGTGCCAGCAGCTTTAGGACAGGGAACACTGAAGCTTTCTTT
cdr3_aa: CASSFRTGNTEAFF
v_call: TRBV5-8
clone_size: -
j_call: TRBJ1-1
d_call: TRBD1

cdr3_nt: TGTGCCAGCAGCCAGGAGACTAGCGGGAGTGTATACGAGCAGTACTTC
cdr3_aa: CASSQETSGSVYEQYF
v_call: TRBV4-2
clone_size: -
j_call: TRBJ2-7
d_call: TRBD2

cdr3_nt: TGTGCCAGCAGCTACCAAGGGAATTCACCCCTCCACTTT
cdr3_aa: CASSYQGNSPLHF
v_call: TRBV5-4
clone_size: -
j_call: TRBJ1-6
d_call: -

cdr3_nt: TGTGCCAGCTCACCATCCACTGCCTATAATTCACCCCTCCACTTT
cdr3_aa: CASSPSTAYNSPLHF
v_call: TRBV18
clone_size: -
j_call: TRBJ1-6
d_call: -

cdr3_nt: TGTGCCAGCAGTGAAGGCCAGATTTATCAGCCCCAGCATTTT
cdr3_aa: CASSEGQIYQPQHF
v_call: TRBV6-1
clone_size: -
j_call: TRBJ1-5
d_call: -

cdr3_nt: TGTGCCAGCAGGTCCATGTGGACTGAAGCTTTCTTT
cdr3_aa: CASRSMWTEAFF
v_call: TRBV28
clone_size: -
j_call: TRBJ1-1
d_call: -

cdr3_nt: TGCGCCAGCAGGGCAGGTCAGGGGCCGGAGACCCAGTACTTC
cdr3_aa: CASRAGQGPETQYF
v_call: TRBV5-1
clone_size: -
j_call: TRBJ2-5
d_call: -

cdr3_nt: TGTGCCAGCTCACCACCGGCAGGGATCACTGAAGCTTTCTTT
cdr3_aa: CASSPPAGITEAFF
v_call: TRBV18
clone_size: -
j_call: TRBJ1-1
d_call: -

cdr3_nt: TGTGCCAGCAGTCGGGCCCGGGGGATCACATCCTACGAGCAGTACTTC
cdr3_aa: CASSRARGITSYEQYF
v_call: TRBV6-2/TRBV6-3
clone_size: -
j_call: TRBJ2-7
d_call: -

cdr3_nt: TGTGCCAGCACCGGATTGGACGAGCAGTACTTC
cdr3_aa: CASTGLDEQYF
v_call: TRBV6-6
clone_size: -
j_call: TRBJ2-7
d_call: -

cdr3_nt: TGTGCCAGCACCGATAAAACCGGAAACAGGTTTGGCACTGAAGCTTTCTTT
cdr3_aa: CASTDKTGNRFGTEAFF
v_call: TRBV5-6
clone_size: -
j_call: TRBJ1-1
d_call: -

cdr3_nt: TGCGCCAGCAGCCAAGATCTGGGGAACACTGAAGCTTTCTTT
cdr3_aa: CASSQDLGNTEAFF
v_call: TRBV4-3
clone_size: -
j_call: TRBJ1-1
d_call: -

cdr3_nt: TGCGCCAGCAGCCCTGGGGAGGTAAACAATGAGCAGTTCTTC
cdr3_aa: CASSPGEVNNEQFF
v_call: TRBV5-1
clone_size: -
j_call: TRBJ2-1
d_call: -

cdr3_nt: TGTGCTAGTGGTTTGGTACGACGGAGGACTTGGCCGGGGAAGTACTTC
cdr3_aa: CASGLVRRRTWPGKYF
v_call: TRBV12-5
clone_size: once
j_call: TRBJ2-7
d_call: -

cdr3_nt: TGTGCCAGCAGTTTATGGGGGACTAGCGGGAGGGCCGAAGACACGCAGTATTTT
cdr3_aa: CASSLWGTSGRAEDTQYF
v_call: TRBV27
clone_size: -
j_call: TRBJ2-3
d_call: TRBD2

cdr3_nt: TGTGCCAGCAGTTTACCTGACAGGGTTTCACCCCTCCACTTT
cdr3_aa: CASSLPDRVSPLHF
v_call: TRBV28
clone_size: -
j_call: TRBJ1-6
d_call: TRBD1

cdr3_nt: TGTGCCAGCACCCCCGGGACAGAAGAGACCCAGTACTTC
cdr3_aa: CASTPGTEETQYF
v_call: TRBV9
clone_size: -
j_call: TRBJ2-5
d_call: TRBD1

cdr3_nt: TGTGCCAGCAGCATGCCCGACAGGGGGCGAACAGATACGCAGTATTTT
cdr3_aa: CASSMPDRGRTDTQYF
v_call: TRBV7-4
clone_size: -
j_call: TRBJ2-3
d_call: TRBD1

cdr3_nt: TGTGCCTCGGGAGGCTCCGAAGCCTACGAGCAGTACTTC
cdr3_aa: CASGGSEAYEQYF
v_call: TRBV27
clone_size: -
j_call: TRBJ2-7
d_call: TRBD2

cdr3_nt: TGTGCCTGGAGTGTAGGTGGGAGCGCCTACGAGCAGTACTTC
cdr3_aa: CAWSVGGSAYEQYF
v_call: TRBV30
clone_size: -
j_call: TRBJ2-7
d_call: -

cdr3_nt: TGTGCCAGCAGTCCCACCTCAGATAACACCGGGGAGCTGTTTTTT
cdr3_aa: CASSPTSDNTGELFF
v_call: TRBV28
clone_size: -
j_call: TRBJ2-2
d_call: -

cdr3_nt: TGTGCCAGCAGTGAATACAAGGGGTCAGAGACCCAGTACTTC
cdr3_aa: CASSEYKGSETQYF
v_call: TRBV25-1
clone_size: -
j_call: TRBJ2-5
d_call: -

cdr3_nt: TGTGCCAGCAGCGTCGGAATGACAGGGGCGGGTGGCGAGCAGTACTTC
cdr3_aa: CASSVGMTGAGGEQYF
v_call: TRBV5-4
clone_size: -
j_call: TRBJ2-7
d_call: TRBD1

cdr3_nt: TGTGCCAGCAGCTTGGAGGACAGGGCTTCCTCCGGCTACACCTTC
cdr3_aa: CASSLEDRASSGYTF
v_call: TRBV5-4
clone_size: -
j_call: TRBJ1-2
d_call: TRBD1

cdr3_nt: TGTGCCAGTAGTATGGAGGACAGGGGGGTCGAGCAGTACTTC
cdr3_aa: CASSMEDRGVEQYF
v_call: TRBV19
clone_size: -
j_call: TRBJ2-7
d_call: TRBD1

cdr3_nt: TGTGCCAGCAGCCTGGCAGGGGCCGGTGGAGGCGGGGAGCTGTTTTTT
cdr3_aa: CASSLAGAGGGGELFF
v_call: TRBV13
clone_size: -
j_call: TRBJ2-2
d_call: -

cdr3_nt: TGCGCCAGCAGCTTGGGTAGCGGTCCGGGGGGGAATGAGCAGTTCTTC
cdr3_aa: CASSLGSGPGGNEQFF
v_call: TRBV5-1
clone_size: -
j_call: TRBJ2-1
d_call: TRBD2

cdr3_nt: TGTGCCAGCTCACCACCGCTGGGGGCGGGAAACAATGAGCAGTTCTTC
cdr3_aa: CASSPPLGAGNNEQFF
v_call: TRBV18
clone_size: -
j_call: TRBJ2-1
d_call: -

cdr3_nt: TGTGCCAGCAGCCTCGGGGGGAGTACTGGGGCCAACGTCCTGACTTTC
cdr3_aa: CASSLGGSTGANVLTF
v_call: TRBV5-4
clone_size: -
j_call: TRBJ2-6
d_call: TRBD2

cdr3_nt: TGTGCCAGCAGTTTAGGGGGAAATTCACCCCTCCACTTT
cdr3_aa: CASSLGGNSPLHF
v_call: TRBV12-3/TRBV12-4
clone_size: -
j_call: TRBJ1-6
d_call: -

cdr3_nt: TGCAGTGCTAGTACCCCTGGGGGCAATCAGCCCCAGCATTTT
cdr3_aa: CSASTPGGNQPQHF
v_call: TRBV20-1
clone_size: -
j_call: TRBJ1-5
d_call: -

cdr3_nt: TGTGCCAGCAGTGAAGCTGGATTTGCTGGGGCCAACGTCCTGACTTTC
cdr3_aa: CASSEAGFAGANVLTF
v_call: TRBV2
clone_size: -
j_call: TRBJ2-6
d_call: -

cdr3_nt: TGCGCCAGCAGCTTGTTTCCCGCGGGAGGGGTCGGGGAGCTGTTTTTT
cdr3_aa: CASSLFPAGGVGELFF
v_call: TRBV5-1
clone_size: -
j_call: TRBJ2-2
d_call: TRBD2